One sample yielded the 30 T cell receptor beta chains listed below, sequenced in a study of Ad26.COV2.S vaccination and SARS-CoV-2 variants. Profiling relied on immunoSEQ multiplex PCR, and the TCRdb table lists in-frame clones only, not all of them. The table has hundreds of thousands of clones, 88% seen once. Treatment given: 15 to 20 received Ad26.COV2.S at low or high dose, single or two shots; 5 received placebo; per-sample allocation not given. Vaccine and placebo recipients were sampled on day 63 after the first injection. The sequenced sample was peripheral blood, obtained in a trial of Ad26.COV2.S vaccine versus placebo. The receptor set was obtained from a person between 18 and 65 years old who received the Ad26.COV2.S COVID-19 vaccine or a placebo.

The chain employs TRBV4-2 and TRBJ2-7, with 12 positions matching TRBD2. There are 15 residues in the CDR3. Germline lookup yields CDR1 LGHNA and CDR2 YNFKEQ. The trim removed 4 bases at V and 3 bases at J, leaving 4 bases unmatched. CDR3 DNA sequence: TGTGCCAGCAGCCCAGCGACTAGCGGGAGCTACGAGCAGTACTTC. This gives the protein CASSPATSGSYEQYF.

V usage is TRBV19 and J usage is TRBJ1-5; 8 nucleotides line up with TRBD1. With 5 bases clipped from V and 3 bases from J, the junction kept 6 bases outside the gene matches. This CDR3 has 15 amino acids. From germline, CDR1 is LNHDA and CDR2 SQIVND (reference sequence). CDR3 nucleotides: TGTGCCAGTAGTCCAACGGGACAGGTCAATCAGCCCCAGCATTTT. It translates to CASSPTGQVNQPQHF.

V and J are TRBV9 and TRBJ2-1, with TRBD2 matching 11 bases. CDR1 is SGDLS and CDR2 is YYNGEE in the germline V gene. CDR3 length: 14 residues. V shed 3 bases and J 8 bases; nucleotides not matched to a gene: 4. The CDR3 bases are TGTGCCAGCAGCGCTACTAGCGGGAGAGATGAGCAGTTCTTC. As protein: CASSATSGRDEQFF. The complete variable domain, with remaining parts taken from reference TRBV9 and TRBJ2-1, reads DSGVTQTPKHLITATGQRVTLRCSPRSGDLSVYWYQQSLDQGLQFLIQYYNGEERAKGNILERFSAQQFPDLHSELNLSSLELGDSALYFCASSATSGRDEQFFGPGTRLTVL.

This chain connects TRBV6-1 to TRBJ2-1; D might be TRBD1 (6 bases). Germline loops: CDR1 MNHNS, CDR2 SASEGT. The CDR3 is 19 amino acids. V was clipped by 0 bases and J by 2 bases, with 20 bases between them. This CDR3 reads CASSEAYTLRGATYNEQFF. CDR3 in DNA: TGTGCCAGCAGTGAAGCCTACACTCTCAGGGGTGCGACCTACAATGAGCAGTTCTTC.

The V and J genes are TRBV19 and TRBJ1-2, with D possibly TRBD1 on 5 matching bases. Trimming pared 6 bases from V and 11 bases from J, leaving 19 bases between. The CDR3 is made up of 13 amino acids. Germline CDR1 is LNHDA and CDR2 is SQIVND (reference sequence). The CDR3 coding sequence is TGTGCCAGTAGGCTAATCGGACATTCGACTTACACCTTC. As protein: CASRLIGHSTYTF.

The chain employs TRBV19 and TRBJ2-3, with TRBD1 as a possible D gene (6 bases). Trimming removed 3 bases at V and 4 bases at J, with 8 bases between. Germline lookup yields CDR1 LNHDA and CDR2 SQIVND (reference sequence). This CDR3 spans 13 amino acids. CDR3: CASSIRGPDTQYF. Here the CDR3 DNA reads TGTGCCAGTAGTATCAGGGGCCCAGATACGCAGTATTTT.

The genes are TRBV5-8 and TRBJ2-5; TRBD2 matches at 10 bases. The CDR3 has 14 amino acids. V trimming: 2 bases; J trimming: 4 bases; junction bases outside the gene matches: 2. CDR1 SGHTS and CDR2 YDEGEE come from the germline V gene. This chain's CDR3 is CASSLLAGRETQYF. The DNA of the CDR3 is TGTGCCAGCAGCTTACTAGCGGGGAGAGAGACCCAGTACTTC.

CDR3 sequence reads: CASSLESDTQYF. CDR3 DNA sequence: TGTGCCAGCAGCTTAGAATCCGATACGCAGTATTTT. This chain links TRBV7-2 with TRBJ2-3; D gene uncertain. Trimming pared 1 base from V and 6 bases from J, leaving 5 bases between. This CDR3 comprises 12 residues. Germline CDR1 is SGHTA and CDR2 is FQGNSA.

This chain joins TRBV7-2 and TRBJ1-1; 8 bases fit TRBD1. Germline trimming cut 0 bases from V and 0 bases from J; bases unmatched to any gene: 3. Germline CDR1 and CDR2: SGHTA and FQGNSA. The CDR3 spans 16 residues. The DNA of the CDR3 is TGTGCCAGCAGCTTAGCGCCGGACAGGGTGAACACTGAAGCTTTCTTT. Protein sequence: CASSLAPDRVNTEAFF.

Notes on this clone: The sample has other DNA sequences that encode this CDR3 too. J is TRBJ2-1 and V is TRBV10-3; D call uncertain. The V gene's germline CDR1 is ENHRY and CDR2 SYGVKD. The CDR3 runs to 12 residues. V was pared by 3 bases and J by 4 bases, with 4 bases between. For the CDR3, the DNA is TGTGCCATCAGTGACGGATACAATGAGCAGTTCTTC. Its protein is CAISDGYNEQFF.

About this clone: Just one base apart from a much larger clone, this may be a read error. This sample includes further DNA sequences coding for the same CDR3. This rearrangement joins TRBV12-3 or TRBV12-4 to TRBJ2-3; D not certain. This CDR3 comprises 11 residues. Trimming took 1 base from V and 5 from J, leaving 1 base between them. The CDR3 DNA follows: TGTGCCAGCAGTTTAGGAGATACGCAGTATTTT. Encoded protein: CASSLGDTQYF.

The chain carries TRBV7-2 and TRBJ2-7; D may be TRBD1 or TRBD2 (5 bases each). CDR1 is SGHTA, CDR2 FQGNSA, per germline. The CDR3 covers 15 residues. V was trimmed by 4 bases and J by 0 bases, leaving 13 bases between them. CDR3 coding DNA: TGTGCCAGCAGCTCGCAGGGAGTAAGCTCCTACGAGCAGTACTTC. It encodes CASSSQGVSSYEQYF.

This chain links TRBV11-2 with TRBJ2-2; D possibly matches TRBD1 or TRBD2 (5 bases each). Germline CDR1 SGHAT, CDR2 FQNNGV. The CDR3 has 17 residues. With 4 bases removed from V and 0 bases from J, the gap between germline ends came to 15 bases. CDR3 amino acids: CASSSLWDATNTGELFF. In DNA, the CDR3 is TGTGCCAGCAGCTCTCTCTGGGACGCCACGAACACCGGGGAGCTGTTTTTT.

The rearrangement uses TRBV28 and TRBJ1-2, with D hard to call. Trimming cost V 6 bases and J 0 bases, with 11 bases left between them. The germline V gene encodes CDR1 MDHEN and CDR2 SYDVKM. The CDR3 has 14 amino acids. DNA for the CDR3: TGTGCCAGCAGCCCTCAGGCAACTAACTATGGCTACACCTTC. Protein: CASSPQATNYGYTF.

The chain has TRBV18 and TRBJ2-7; TRBD2 aligns across 11 bases. Germline V gives CDR1 KGHSH, CDR2 LQKENI. V lost 1 base and J lost 5; bases outside the gene matches: 7. The CDR3 loop spans 16 amino acids. CDR3 amino acids: CASSPLTSGVVNEQYF. In DNA, the CDR3 is TGTGCCAGCTCACCACTGACTAGCGGGGTCGTGAACGAGCAGTACTTC.

This rearrangement joins TRBV2 to TRBJ1-2; D possibly corresponds to TRBD1 (5 bases). Looked up from germline, CDR1 is SNHLY and CDR2 is FYNNEI. The V and J ends lost 1 base and 8 bases respectively, with 17 bases between them. CDR3 length: 15 amino acids. The CDR3 is CASSEEVVGVEGYTF. The CDR3 bases are TGTGCCAGCAGTGAAGAGGTGGTAGGGGTCGAGGGCTACACCTTC. Complete variable domain (other parts from reference TRBV2 and TRBJ1-2): EPEVTQTPSHQVTQMGQEVILRCVPISNHLYFYWYRQILGQKVEFLVSFYNNEISEKSEIFDDQFSVERPDGSNFTLKIRSTKLEDSAMYFCASSEEVVGVEGYTFGSGTRLTVV.

The rearrangement uses TRBV4-3 and TRBJ2-1, with a weak D call TRBD1 (6 bases). This CDR3 contains 15 residues. The germline V and J ends were trimmed by 1 base and 1 base, with 8 bases remaining between them. CDR1 is LGHNA, CDR2 YSLEER, per germline. CDR3 loop: CASSQAGVSYNEQFF. The CDR3 DNA reads as TGCGCCAGCAGCCAAGCAGGGGTGTCCTACAATGAGCAGTTCTTC.

The V and J genes are TRBV19 and TRBJ1-2, with 7 bases identical to TRBD1. In germline, CDR1 is LNHDA, CDR2 SQIVND (reference sequence). The CDR3 has 16 amino acids. The V segment lost 5 bases and the J segment 4 bases; nucleotides outside the gene matches: 13. The CDR3 region is CASSQTHRGESYGYTF. In DNA, the CDR3 is TGTGCCAGTAGTCAAACCCACAGGGGTGAGAGCTATGGCTACACCTTC.

The chain is built from TRBV21-1 and TRBJ2-7; TRBD1 is the table's D call and was not checked against the DNA. TRBV21-1 is described as a pseudogene. CDR3 length: 17 residues. The CDR3: CASSTQAGQGCIGEQYF. CDR3 coding DNA: TGTGCCAGCAGCACTCAGGCGGGACAGGGATGCATTGGCGAGCAGTACTTC.

This clone was seen a single time. V gene TRBV30 combines with J gene TRBJ2-3; perhaps D is TRBD1 or TRBD2 (6 bases each). Germline CDR1 is GTSNPN and CDR2 is SVGIG (reference sequence). Trimming removed 1 base at V and 2 bases at J, with 13 bases between. The CDR3 contains 15 residues. CDR3 protein: CAWSAGGRYTDTQYF. Here the CDR3 DNA reads TGTGCCTGGAGTGCCGGGGGCAGGTACACAGATACGCAGTATTTT.

The rearrangement uses TRBV27 and TRBJ1-1; D remains unclear. V lost 3 bases, J lost 1 base, and 9 bases lay in between. The germline CDR1 and CDR2 sequences are MNHEY and SMNVEV (reference sequence). This CDR3 has 14 residues. CDR3 nucleotides: TGTGCCAGCAGTTTGATTTCCTCGAACACTGAAGCTTTCTTT. Amino acid sequence: CASSLISSNTEAFF.

The chain's CDR3 is CASRRGLETGELFF. The CDR3 coding sequence is TGTGCCAGCAGGAGGGGGCTAGAGACCGGGGAGCTGTTTTTT. V gene TRBV9 combines with J gene TRBJ2-2; 7 bases line up with TRBD1. CDR1 is SGDLS, CDR2 YYNGEE, per germline. CDR3 size: 14 residues. Trimming at V came to 5 bases and at J to 5 bases, leaving 6 bases not matched to a gene.

The V call is TRBV7-2, the J call TRBJ1-3; D might be TRBD1 (5 bases). V lost 1 base to trimming and J lost 4 bases, with 14 bases between them. CDR1 is SGHTA, CDR2 FQGNSA, per germline. CDR3 length: 16 residues. As DNA, the CDR3 is TGTGCCAGCAGCTTAGAGGCGGGGCTGTTGGGAAACACCATATATTTT. It specifies CASSLEAGLLGNTIYF.

In this sample, this clone turned up once. The J gene is TRBJ2-2, the V gene TRBV4-3; the match to TRBD1 covers 11 bases. Germline assignment: CDR1 LGHNA and CDR2 YSLEER. The CDR3 has 15 residues. Trimming took 4 bases from V and 7 from J; bases not matched to a gene: 5. The CDR3 coding sequence is TGCGCCAGCAGCCTGGGACAGGGGGGAGACGGGGAGCTGTTTTTT. Its protein product is CASSLGQGGDGELFF.

This clone was detected a few times. V is TRBV6-6 and J is TRBJ2-2, with D uncertain. With 10 bases removed from V and 0 bases from J, the gap between germline ends came to 15 bases. Germline values: CDR1 MNHNY, CDR2 SVGAGI (reference sequence). This CDR3 region has 15 residues. DNA for the CDR3: TGTGCCACCATGAGCGTGGCTTCGAACACCGGGGAGCTGTTTTTT. This codes for CATMSVASNTGELFF.

This chain uses TRBV5-4 with TRBJ1-2, with a tentative D call TRBD1 (5 bases). The V gene's germline CDR1 is SGHNT and CDR2 YYREEE (reference sequence). The CDR3 has 14 residues. CDR3 nucleotide sequence: TGTGCTACCGTCGGGGACCCCTCTAACTATGGCTACACCTTC. It codes for CATVGDPSNYGYTF.

A word on this clone: Other DNA sequences from this sample encode an identical CDR3 as well. V usage is TRBV27 and J usage is TRBJ2-7; D gene ambiguous. Germline loops: CDR1 MNHEY, CDR2 SMNVEV (reference sequence). V dropped 0 bases and J dropped 1 base, with 4 bases sitting between them. The CDR3 is made up of 13 amino acids. The CDR3 DNA reads as TGTGCCAGCAGTTTATCAGCGTCCTACGAGCAGTACTTC. It codes for CASSLSASYEQYF.

The chain uses TRBV6-5 and TRBJ1-2; D is unclear. This CDR3 has 12 amino acids. Looked up from germline, CDR1 is MNHEY and CDR2 is SVGAGI. With 2 bases removed from V and 9 bases from J, the gap between germline ends came to 10 bases. CDR3 nucleotides: TGTGCCAGCAGTTACAGAGGGATAAGCTACACCTTC. Translation: CASSYRGISYTF.

This clone has just a few counts. The chain links TRBV6-2 or TRBV6-3 to TRBJ1-2; no reliable D call. In germline, CDR1 is MNHEY, CDR2 SVGEGT. CDR3 length: 13 residues. V lost 0 bases and J lost 2, with 4 bases in between. CDR3 amino acids: CASSYSKNYGYTF. As DNA, the CDR3 is TGTGCCAGCAGTTACTCCAAAAACTATGGCTACACCTTC.

This clone was recorded once. The chain combines TRBV15 with TRBJ2-7; D is perhaps TRBD1 (6 bases). Per germline, CDR1 LNHNV and CDR2 YYDKDF (reference sequence). The CDR3 has 15 residues. Trimming left V 4 bases short and J 0 bases short, with 13 bases between. CDR3 protein: CATSTDRSSSYEQYF. Here the CDR3 DNA reads TGTGCCACCAGCACTGACAGGTCCAGCTCCTACGAGCAGTACTTC.